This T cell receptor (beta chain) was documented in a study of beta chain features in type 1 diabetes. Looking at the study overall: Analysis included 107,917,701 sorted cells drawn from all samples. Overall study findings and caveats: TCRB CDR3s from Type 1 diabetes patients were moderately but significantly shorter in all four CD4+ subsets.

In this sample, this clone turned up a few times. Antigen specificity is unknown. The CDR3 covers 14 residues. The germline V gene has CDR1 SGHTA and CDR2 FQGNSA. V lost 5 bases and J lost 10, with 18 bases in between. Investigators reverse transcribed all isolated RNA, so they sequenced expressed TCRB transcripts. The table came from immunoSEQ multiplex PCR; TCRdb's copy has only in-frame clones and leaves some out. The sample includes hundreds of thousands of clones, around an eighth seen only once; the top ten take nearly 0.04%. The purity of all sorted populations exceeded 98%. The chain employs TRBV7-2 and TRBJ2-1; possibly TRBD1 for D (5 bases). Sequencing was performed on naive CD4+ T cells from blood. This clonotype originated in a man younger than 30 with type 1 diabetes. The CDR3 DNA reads TGTGCCAGCAGCCCGCGACAGTCCCACGTAGAGCAGTTCTTC. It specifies CASSPRQSHVEQFF. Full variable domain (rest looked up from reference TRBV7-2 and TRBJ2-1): GAGVSQSPSNKVTEKGKDVELRCDPISGHTALYWYRQSLGQGLEFLIYFQGNSAPDKSGLPSDRFSAERTGGSVSTLTIQRTQQEDSAVYLCASSPRQSHVEQFFGPGTRLTVL.